The 5 T cell receptor beta chains below come from one sample, sequenced in a study of T-cell reconstitution after alpha-beta-depleted transplantation in children. The library targeted TCRbeta and was prepared with unique molecular identifiers. TCRdb reprocessed the PCR reads with MiXCR, giving one entry per CDR3 protein. The data contain approximately 110,000 distinct CDR3 sequences, 23% of them singletons. Here the sequenced sample was PBMCs, mostly from graft donor cells, taken 180 days after TCRalphabeta/CD19-depleted stem cell transplant. These receptors all stem from a male patient aged 2 to 10 who had a stem cell transplant for chronic granulomatous disease, so the T cells may come from the graft donor.

Ten or more counts support this clonotype. This chain connects TRBV12-3 or TRBV12-4 to TRBJ1-5; 9 bases are a match to TRBD1. CDR3 length: 17 amino acids. The J segment lost 3 bases and the V segment lost 5 bases, leaving 11 bases of the junction unmatched. Here the CDR3 reads CASSPGTGSFNNQPQHF. The CDR3 DNA sequence: TGTGCCAGCAGTCCCGGGACAGGGTCTTTTAACAATCAGCCCCAGCATTTT.

On this clonotype: At one of its ends the junction is not consistent with the germline gene, which may arise from a read error. The chain combines TRBV20-1 with TRBJ2-1; no firm D call. The CDR3 has 14 residues. Germline V gene sequence: CDR1 DFQATT, CDR2 SNEGSKA (reference sequence). The DNA for the CDR3 is TGCAGTGCTAGTATTGGACGACTCTACGATGAGCAGTTCTTC. The encoded protein is CSASIGRLYDEQFF.

This clonotype was picked up many times. V usage is TRBV7-6 and J usage is TRBJ2-1, with TRBD2 identical over 8 bases. The CDR3 contains 12 residues. After removal of 5 bases from V and 9 bases from J, the junction contained 3 bases not matched to a gene. Germline V gene sequence: CDR1 SGHVS, CDR2 FNYEAQ. The CDR3 spells CASSQLAVEQFF. The CDR3 nucleotides are TGTGCCAGCAGCCAACTAGCGGTTGAGCAGTTCTTC. The entire variable domain, with the rest obtained from reference TRBV7-6 and TRBJ2-1, is as follows: GAGVSQSPRYKVTKRGQDVALRCDPISGHVSLYWYRQALGQGPEFLTYFNYEAQQDKSGLPNDRFSAERPEGSISTLTIQRTEQRDSAMYRCASSQLAVEQFFGPGTRLTVL.

The chain carries TRBV29-1 and TRBJ2-3; weak D call: TRBD1 (6 bases). V lost 6 bases to trimming and J lost 7 bases, with 17 bases between them. The CDR3 is made up of 13 amino acids. Germline CDR1 SQVTM, CDR2 ANQGSEA. The CDR3 nucleotides are TGCAGCGTGAGCGAAGGGGGACCTTATACGCAGTATTTT. Translating gives CSVSEGGPYTQYF.

The rearrangement uses TRBV15 and TRBJ2-7, with D unresolved. Trimming stripped 8 bases from V and 0 bases from J, with 14 bases between. Germline CDR1 and CDR2: LNHNV and YYDKDF (reference sequence). This CDR3 contains 14 residues. The CDR3: CATSVGSSSYEQYF. The CDR3 coding sequence is TGTGCCACCTCCGTGGGGTCGAGCTCCTACGAGCAGTACTTC.